Following are 10 T cell receptor beta chains from one sample sequenced in a study of blood T cell repertoires in COVID-19. Some clones are missing from TCRdb's copy, which holds only in-frame ones; the method was immunoSEQ multiplex PCR. Here the sample spans roughly 69,000 clones, more than 60% being singletons. The sequenced sample was peripheral blood. These receptors were taken from a woman aged 45-65 years with acute or convalescent COVID-19.

The sample holds a few counts of this clone. The V call is TRBV9, the J call TRBJ1-2, with TRBD1 matching 7 bases. Losses at the gene ends were 3 bases for V and 4 bases for J; bases not matched to a gene: 12. This CDR3 region has 16 residues. CDR1 is SGDLS, CDR2 YYNGEE, per germline. CDR3 DNA sequence: TGTGCCAGCAGCGCCGACAGCTGGACAGGACTCTATGGCTACACCTTC. Its protein is CASSADSWTGLYGYTF.

The chain recombines TRBV18 with TRBJ2-7; D possibly corresponds to TRBD2 (6 bases). Per the germline V gene, CDR1 is KGHSH and CDR2 is LQKENI. V was trimmed by 2 bases and J by 6 bases, leaving 17 bases between them. CDR3 size: 15 residues. The CDR3 is CASSPIRTAGIEQYF. In nucleotides, the CDR3 is TGTGCCAGCTCACCAATACGGACTGCGGGGATCGAGCAGTACTTC.

The chain employs TRBV3-1 (or the pseudogene TRBV3-2) and TRBJ2-7; no definite D call. Germline CDR1 LGHDT, CDR2 YNNKEL (reference sequence). The ends were cut back, 0 bases at V and 6 bases at J, with 9 bases in the middle. This CDR3 spans 13 amino acids. CDR3: CASSQEIGREQYF. The CDR3 region has the DNA TGTGCCAGCAGCCAAGAAATTGGGCGCGAGCAGTACTTC.

This clone appeared once. The rearrangement uses TRBV21-1 and TRBJ1-6; TRBD1 is the table's D call, not checked against the DNA. TRBV21-1 is noted as a pseudogene. There are 18 residues in the CDR3. The CDR3 is CASSKGRDTISYNSPLHF. The CDR3 DNA reads TGTGCCAGCAGCAAAGGAAGGGACACCATCTCCTATAATTCACCCCTCCACTTT.

The rearrangement uses TRBV10-3 and TRBJ1-1; 7 bases align to TRBD1. V gave up 11 bases and J gave up 1 base; unmatched junction bases: 7. CDR1 is ENHRY and CDR2 is SYGVKD in the germline V gene. This CDR3 has 13 residues. CDR3 amino acids: CALQTGQNTEAFF. CDR3 coding DNA: TGTGCCCTCCAGACAGGGCAGAACACTGAAGCTTTCTTT.

The V gene is TRBV28, the J gene TRBJ2-3; TRBD1 matches 7 bases. CDR3 size: 17 residues. Germline CDR1 reads MDHEN; CDR2 reads SYDVKM. The ends lost 4 bases at V and 0 bases at J; junction bases unmatched: 10. CDR3 amino acids: CASSSRRDRDSTDTQYF. DNA of the CDR3: TGTGCCAGCAGTTCCCGCCGCGACAGGGATAGCACAGATACGCAGTATTTT.

This clone was observed a single time. This chain joins TRBV18 and TRBJ2-1, with no clear D. The V end was cut by 6 bases, the J end by 6 bases, with 12 bases between. Germline values: CDR1 KGHSH, CDR2 LQKENI. The CDR3 is 13 amino acids. CDR3 DNA sequence: TGTGCCAGCTCCCCCTCGAACTCCAATGAGCAGTTCTTC. As protein: CASSPSNSNEQFF.

By share, this clone counts as medium-sized. The rearrangement uses TRBV28 and TRBJ1-5, with a weak D call TRBD1 (6 bases). The CDR3 runs to 19 residues. Looked up from germline, CDR1 is MDHEN and CDR2 is SYDVKM. V lost 6 bases and J lost 0, with 24 bases in between. The CDR3 region has the DNA TGTGCCAGCAGACTTATAGGCTTATCGGGACACCTTAGCAATCAGCCCCAGCATTTT. Encoded protein: CASRLIGLSGHLSNQPQHF.

This clone was picked up one time. The CDR3 region has the DNA TGCGCCAGCAGCTTGGGAGGTACGGGGGTGAACACCGGGGAGCTGTTTTTT. It is translated as CASSLGGTGVNTGELFF. V usage is TRBV5-1 and J usage is TRBJ2-2; D might be TRBD2 (6 bases). The CDR3 is 17 residues long. V gave up 0 bases and J gave up 1 base, with 13 bases separating them. In germline, CDR1 is SGHRS, CDR2 YFSETQ.

This rearrangement joins TRBV6-5 to TRBJ1-2, with 8 positions matching TRBD1. Trimming removed 8 bases from V and 1 base from J; junction bases left unmatched: 6. Per the germline V gene, CDR1 is MNHEY and CDR2 is SVGAGI. This CDR3 has 14 amino acids. Here the CDR3 reads CASRTGQSNYGYTF. In DNA form, the CDR3 reads TGTGCCAGCCGGACAGGGCAAAGTAACTATGGCTACACCTTC.